This T cell receptor beta chain was obtained from a study of cytomegalovirus exposure and HLA in healthy donors. Trimming removed 5 bases at V and 4 bases at J, with 14 bases between. Germline lookup yields CDR1 GTSNPN and CDR2 SVGIG (reference sequence). The CDR3 covers 13 residues. This table comes from immunoSEQ multiplex PCR, and its TCRdb copy is limited to in-frame clones, with some not included. The table records around 75,000 clones, just under 85% of them present only once. Comments on this clone: Its antigen is still unknown.

General study findings and limits: Accounts indicate the classifier identified cytomegalovirus status with strong specificity and sensitivity. As confirmed in vitro, a few CMV-associated chains were specific for CMV antigens. Cytomegalovirus association was listed for roughly 160 TCR beta chains.

Separation from the approximately 660-subject first cohort characterized the roughly 120-subject validation cohort, to which the donors belonged. Input material: PBMCs. The clonotype originates from a man aged 25 to 45 in good health and CMV-seronegative. The V and J genes are TRBV30 and TRBJ1-1; D remains ambiguous. For the CDR3, the DNA is TGTGCCTGGGCCCGGGCGGAGGTCACTGAAGCTTTCTTT. It encodes CAWARAEVTEAFF.